The 14 T cell receptor beta chains given below trace back to one sample, sequenced in a study of neoadjuvant anti-PD-1 for oral cavity cancer. Clones were sequenced by immunoSEQ multiplex PCR, and TCRdb holds only the in-frame ones, with some missing. The sample carries around 15,000 clones, approximately 67% recorded once. The sequencing used PBMCs, collected before nivolumab (anti-PD-1) treatment. These receptors originate from a person between 40 and 85 years old with oral cavity squamous cell carcinoma.

The DNA for the CDR3 is TGTGCCACCCTCGCTCCGGGACGCTCTGGAAACACCATATATTTT. Translated, it gives CATLAPGRSGNTIYF. The chain uses TRBV6-6 and TRBJ1-3, with D possibly being TRBD1 (5 bases). The CDR3 has 15 amino acids. The V end lost 10 bases, the J end lost 0 bases, and 16 bases lay between the germline ends. Germline V gene data show CDR1 as MNHNY and CDR2 as SVGAGI (reference sequence).

In its sample, this clone was seen a few times. This chain joins TRBV21-1 and TRBJ2-1; the table names TRBD2, a call not compared with the DNA. TRBV21-1 is reported as a pseudogene. The CDR3 is made up of 16 amino acids. This chain's CDR3 is CASSFPPSGPHNEQFF. CDR3 nucleotide sequence: TGTGCCAGCAGCTTTCCCCCCAGCGGGCCCCACAATGAGCAGTTCTTC.

This chain links TRBV5-1 with TRBJ2-2; 9 nucleotides match TRBD1. The V and J ends lost 0 bases and 6 bases, in that order; junction bases with no gene match: 6. The CDR3 consists of 16 residues. Germline V lookup: CDR1 SGHRS, CDR2 YFSETQ. The CDR3 bases are TGCGCCAGCAGCTTGGGGACAGGGGAAGTTCCCGGGGAGCTGTTTTTT. Translated, it gives CASSLGTGEVPGELFF.

V usage is TRBV10-3 and J usage is TRBJ2-7; TRBD2 might be the D (5 bases). Germline values: CDR1 ENHRY, CDR2 SYGVKD. The CDR3 consists of 13 residues. Trimming took 7 bases from V and 2 from J, leaving 12 bases between them. The CDR3 here is CAITGGETYEQYF. CDR3 sequence (DNA): TGTGCCATCACTGGAGGAGAAACCTACGAGCAGTACTTC.

The chain employs TRBV6-5 and TRBJ2-7; D unresolved. Germline CDR1 MNHEY, CDR2 SVGAGI. Trimming took 6 bases from V and 1 from J, leaving 7 bases between them. The length of the CDR3 is 12 residues. In nucleotides, the CDR3 is TGTGCCAGCAGGAGCGCGTCCTACGAGCAGTACTTC. Its translation: CASRSASYEQYF.

The sample holds a few counts of this clone. The chain combines TRBV28 with TRBJ2-3; D may be TRBD2 (6 bases). The CDR3 is made up of 16 amino acids. Trimming stripped 6 bases from V and 0 bases from J, with 16 bases between. Looked up from germline, CDR1 is MDHEN and CDR2 is SYDVKM. The CDR3 here is CASRRRGAPSTDTQYF. The CDR3 region has the DNA TGTGCCAGCAGGCGGCGCGGGGCCCCTAGCACAGATACGCAGTATTTT.

CDR3 in DNA: TGTGCCAGCTCACCACAAGGCGGATCATACAATGAGCAGTTCTTC. Its protein is CASSPQGGSYNEQFF. The gene calls are TRBV18 and TRBJ2-1, with D unresolved. The V gene lost 1 base and the J gene lost 4 bases, with 11 bases spanning the gap. Germline CDR1 is KGHSH and CDR2 is LQKENI. The CDR3 runs 15 residues.

The rearrangement uses TRBV5-5 and TRBJ2-7, with D unclear. The CDR3 loop spans 13 amino acids. Germline values: CDR1 SGHKS, CDR2 YYEKEE (reference sequence). V lost 0 bases, J lost 5 bases, and 9 bases lay in between. This chain's CDR3 is CASSLGTMNEQYF. The DNA of the CDR3 is TGTGCCAGCAGCTTGGGGACGATGAACGAGCAGTACTTC.

In its sample, this clone was seen once. The rearrangement uses TRBV10-3 and TRBJ2-5; no reliable D call. Trimming removed 3 bases at V and 0 bases at J, with 11 bases between. There are 15 residues in the CDR3. Germline values: CDR1 ENHRY, CDR2 SYGVKD. The CDR3 protein is CAISEGPTDQETQYF. DNA for the CDR3: TGTGCCATCAGTGAAGGCCCCACCGACCAAGAGACCCAGTACTTC.

V is TRBV9 and J is TRBJ2-7, with D uncertain. Per the germline V gene, CDR1 is SGDLS and CDR2 is YYNGEE. This CDR3 is 16 amino acids long. V was trimmed by 2 bases and J by 0 bases, leaving 15 bases between them. This chain's CDR3 is CASSVGDWVSSYEQYF. Here the CDR3 DNA reads TGTGCCAGCAGCGTCGGAGACTGGGTTAGCTCCTACGAGCAGTACTTC.

The CDR3 DNA reads as TGTGCCAGCCAGGACAGGGGGCAGACTGAAGCTTTCTTT. Translation: CASQDRGQTEAFF. The chain has TRBV6-1 and TRBJ1-1, with 11 bases identical to TRBD1. Germline CDR1 MNHNS, CDR2 SASEGT. The V segment lost 8 bases and the J segment 5 bases; nucleotides outside the gene matches: 4. This CDR3 has 13 residues.

This chain links TRBV27 with TRBJ2-7; possibly TRBD1 for D (6 bases). The CDR3 spans 14 residues. V was trimmed by 1 base and J by 4 bases, leaving 11 bases between them. Per germline, CDR1 MNHEY and CDR2 SMNVEV (reference sequence). CDR3 in amino acids: CASSLFGQPYEQYF. The CDR3, as DNA: TGTGCCAGCAGTTTATTTGGACAGCCATACGAGCAGTACTTC.

The sample holds a few counts of this clone. J is TRBJ1-1 and V is TRBV10-1; the D is unclear. Germline CDR1 WNHNN, CDR2 SYGVQD (reference sequence). CDR3 length: 13 residues. Between the trimmed V and J ends, which lost 6 bases and 0 bases, there was a span of 8 bases. This CDR3 is CASRPDLNTEAFF. The CDR3 DNA is TGCGCCAGCAGGCCCGACCTGAACACTGAAGCTTTCTTT.

This chain uses TRBV29-1 with TRBJ2-3; D is perhaps TRBD1 (5 bases). The germline V gene has CDR1 SQVTM and CDR2 ANQGSEA. CDR3 length: 12 residues. V lost 0 bases, J lost 7 bases, and 8 bases lay in between. The CDR3 here is CSVEDAGNTQYF. The CDR3 DNA sequence: TGCAGCGTTGAAGATGCAGGGAATACGCAGTATTTT.